The entry that follows covers one T cell receptor (beta chain) sequence. The data derive from a study of control samples from healthy donors and cancer patients. The CDR3 consists of 14 residues. Germline CDR1 is MNHEY and CDR2 is SVGAGI. The ends were cut back, 4 bases at V and 8 bases at J, with 17 bases in the middle. Sequencing was performed with immunoSEQ multiplex PCR; in TCRdb, only in-frame clones are kept and a portion is missing. The sample shows about 61,000 clones, around 90% of them seen only once. This TCR was sampled from a man in his sixties with colorectal cancer. The chain links TRBV6-5 to TRBJ1-1; perhaps TRBD1 as D (6 bases). The sequencing input was PBMCs. This CDR3 reads CASSSIGTPKEAFF. CDR3 sequence (DNA): TGTGCCAGCAGTTCCATCGGGACACCTAAAGAAGCTTTCTTT.